The entry below describes one T cell receptor (beta chain). The sample originates from a study of blood T cell repertoires in COVID-19. At the level of the study: The United States, Italy and Spain provided the acute and convalescent COVID-19 samples. PBMCs, B-cell-depleted T cells, or T cells provided the cDNA or gDNA that made up the material.

Authors' analysis steps: Reference gene primers were amplified, and this amplification served to estimate nucleated cell counts. Profiled with immunoSEQ multiplex PCR; TCRdb holds only in-frame clones, not every one. The DNA was the basis for D and trimming; V, J and clone size are from that table. The data contain about 260,000 clones, roughly nine tenths of them singletons. This CDR3 spans 15 amino acids. Trimming pared 6 bases from V and 6 bases from J, leaving 15 bases between. CDR1 and CDR2 (germline): LNHDA, SQIVND (reference sequence). The sequence was obtained from a woman in her fifties or sixties who had recovered from COVID-19. Sequencing used peripheral blood. The chain uses TRBV19 and TRBJ1-6; possibly TRBD1 for D (5 bases). CDR3 protein: CASRGGDSLNSPLHF. Written as DNA, the CDR3 is TGTGCCAGTAGGGGGGGAGACAGTCTTAATTCACCCCTCCACTTT.